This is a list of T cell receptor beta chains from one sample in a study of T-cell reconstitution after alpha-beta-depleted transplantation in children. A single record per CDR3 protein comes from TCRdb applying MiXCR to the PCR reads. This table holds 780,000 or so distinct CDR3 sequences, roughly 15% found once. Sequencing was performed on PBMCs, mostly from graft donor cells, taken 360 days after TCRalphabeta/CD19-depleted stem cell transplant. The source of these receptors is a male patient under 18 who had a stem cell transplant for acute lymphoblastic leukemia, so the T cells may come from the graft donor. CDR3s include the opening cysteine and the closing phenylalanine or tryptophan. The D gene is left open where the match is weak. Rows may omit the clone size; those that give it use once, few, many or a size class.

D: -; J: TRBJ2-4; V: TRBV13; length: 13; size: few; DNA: TGTGCCAGCAGCTTACGGGGTTTCAACATTCAGTACTTC; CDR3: CASSLRGFNIQYF
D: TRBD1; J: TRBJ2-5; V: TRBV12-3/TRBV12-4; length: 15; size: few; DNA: TGTGCCAGCAGCGCAGGGGACAGGGGTGTTGAGACCCAGTACTTC; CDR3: CASSAGDRGVETQYF
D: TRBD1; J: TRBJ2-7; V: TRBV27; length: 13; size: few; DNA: TGTGCCAGCAGTTGGGGACAGCACTACGAGCAGTACTTC; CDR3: CASSWGQHYEQYF
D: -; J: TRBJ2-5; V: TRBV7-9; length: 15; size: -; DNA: TGTGCCAGCAGCCGACAGGCGGGCCTAGAGAGTGGCCAGTACTTC; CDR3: CASSRQAGLESGQYF
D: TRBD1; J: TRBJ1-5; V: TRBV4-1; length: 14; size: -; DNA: TGCGCCAGCAGCCAAGGACAGGGGTCTCAGCCCCAGCATTTT; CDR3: CASSQGQGSQPQHF
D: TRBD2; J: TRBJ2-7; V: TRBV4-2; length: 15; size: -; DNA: TGTGCCAGCAGCCAAGACACTAGCGGGTCCTACGAGCAGTACTTC; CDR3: CASSQDTSGSYEQYF
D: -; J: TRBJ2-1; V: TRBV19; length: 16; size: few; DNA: TGTGCCAGTAGTATAGCTGGACAGAGCTCCTACAATGAGCAGTTCTTC; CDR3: CASSIAGQSSYNEQFF
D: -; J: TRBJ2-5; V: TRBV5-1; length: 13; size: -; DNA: TGCGCCAGCAGCACGATGAACCAAGAGACCCAGTACTTC; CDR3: CASSTMNQETQYF
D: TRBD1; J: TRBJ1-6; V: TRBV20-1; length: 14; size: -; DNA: TGCAGTGCTCCTACCGGGACAGGAAATTCACCCCTCCACTTT; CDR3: CSAPTGTGNSPLHF
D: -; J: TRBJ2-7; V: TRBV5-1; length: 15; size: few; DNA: TGCGCCAGCAGCCCGGCCGGACCTATTTCCTACGAGCAGTACTTC; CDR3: CASSPAGPISYEQYF
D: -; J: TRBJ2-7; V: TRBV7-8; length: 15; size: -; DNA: TGTGCCAGCAGCTTAAAGGGAGTCAACTCCTACGAGCAGTACTTC; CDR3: CASSLKGVNSYEQYF
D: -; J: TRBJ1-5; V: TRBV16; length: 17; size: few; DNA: TGTGCCAGCAGCCAATCCTCCGGCAAGACTAGCAATCAGCCCCAGCATTTT; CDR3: CASSQSSGKTSNQPQHF
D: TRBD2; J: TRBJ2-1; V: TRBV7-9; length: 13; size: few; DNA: TGTGCCAGCCGTGACGGACTAGCGGGAGAGGTGTTCTTC; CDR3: CASRDGLAGEVFF
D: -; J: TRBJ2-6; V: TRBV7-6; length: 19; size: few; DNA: TGTGCCAGCAGCCCCAAGTGGGGCCTACTGGCCTCTGGGGCCAACGTCCTGACTTTC; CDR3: CASSPKWGLLASGANVLTF
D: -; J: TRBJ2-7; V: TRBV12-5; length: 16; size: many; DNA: TGTGCTAGTGGTTTGTACCTCCCCCGGGGAACCTACGAGCAGTACTTC; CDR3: CASGLYLPRGTYEQYF
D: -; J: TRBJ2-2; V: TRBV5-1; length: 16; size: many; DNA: TGCGCCAGCAGCTTGGCCACAGCTAAGAACACCGGGGAGCTGTTTTTT; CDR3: CASSLATAKNTGELFF
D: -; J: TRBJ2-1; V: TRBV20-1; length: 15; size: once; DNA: TGCAGTGCCCCCCTCGGTAACAGCAACGTCAATGAGCAGTTCTTC; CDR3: CSAPLGNSNVNEQFF
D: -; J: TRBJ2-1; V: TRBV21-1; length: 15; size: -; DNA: TGTGCCAGCAGGATCTTGGACAGGGGTGGAAATGAGCAGTTCTTC; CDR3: CASRILDRGGNEQFF
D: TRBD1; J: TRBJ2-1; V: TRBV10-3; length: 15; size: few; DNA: TGTGCCATCAGTGGACAGGGATATTCCTACAATGAGCAGTTCTTC; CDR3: CAISGQGYSYNEQFF
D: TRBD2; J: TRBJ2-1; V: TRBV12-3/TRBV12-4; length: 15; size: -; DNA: TGTGCCAGCAGTTTAGCTAGCGGGAAGTTAAATGAGCAGTTCTTC; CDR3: CASSLASGKLNEQFF
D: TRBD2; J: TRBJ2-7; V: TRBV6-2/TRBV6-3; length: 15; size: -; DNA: TGTGCCAGCAGTTCCCTCGCCAGCGGGAGAACCGAGCAGTACTTC; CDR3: CASSSLASGRTEQYF
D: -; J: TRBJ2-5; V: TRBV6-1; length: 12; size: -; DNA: TGTGCCAGCAGTGCCCCCGGGCAGACCCAGTACTTC; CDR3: CASSAPGQTQYF
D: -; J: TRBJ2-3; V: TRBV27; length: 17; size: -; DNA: TGTGCCAGCAGTTTAGGGGGGCTGGCGACTTACACAGATACGCAGTATTTT; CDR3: CASSLGGLATYTDTQYF
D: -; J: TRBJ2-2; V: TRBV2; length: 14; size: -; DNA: TGTGCCAGCGGTCGGACTCTAAACACCGGGGAGCTGTTTTTT; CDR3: CASGRTLNTGELFF
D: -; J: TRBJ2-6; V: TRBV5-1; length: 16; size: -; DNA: TGCGCCAGCAGCTCGGCATCCGGGGCTGGGGCCAACGTCCTGACTTTC; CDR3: CASSSASGAGANVLTF
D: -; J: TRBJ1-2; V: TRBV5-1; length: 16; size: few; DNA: TGCGCCAGCAGCTTGCGAATTAGCGGAAAAAGCTATGGCTACACCTTC; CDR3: CASSLRISGKSYGYTF
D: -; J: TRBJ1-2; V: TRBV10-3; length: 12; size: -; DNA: TGTGCCATCAGGGACAGAGTGGTTGGCTACACCTTC; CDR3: CAIRDRVVGYTF
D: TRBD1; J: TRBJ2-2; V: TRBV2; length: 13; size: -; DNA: TGTGCCAGCTTCCAGGGGACAGTGGGGGAGCTGTTTTTT; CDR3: CASFQGTVGELFF
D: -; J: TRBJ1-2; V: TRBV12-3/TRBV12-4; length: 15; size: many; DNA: TGTGCCAGCAGTTTCCGACGGCTCCCTAACTATGGCTACACCTTC; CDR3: CASSFRRLPNYGYTF
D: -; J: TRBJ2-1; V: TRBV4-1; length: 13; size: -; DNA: TGCGCCAGCAGCCAAGTCGATTTGGGTGAGCAGTTCTTC; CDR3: CASSQVDLGEQFF
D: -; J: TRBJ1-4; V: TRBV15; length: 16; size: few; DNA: TGTGCCACCAGCAGAGCGAAGGGTTCGAGGAAGGAAAAACTGTTTTTT; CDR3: CATSRAKGSRKEKLFF
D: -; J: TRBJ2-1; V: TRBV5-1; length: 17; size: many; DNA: TGCGCCAGCAGCTTGGTTTGGGGAGCGGGCTCCTACAATGAGCAGTTCTTC; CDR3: CASSLVWGAGSYNEQFF
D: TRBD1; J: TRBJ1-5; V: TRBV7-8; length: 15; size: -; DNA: TGTGCCAGCAGCATCGACAGGGCTGGCAATCAGCCCCAGCATTTT; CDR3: CASSIDRAGNQPQHF
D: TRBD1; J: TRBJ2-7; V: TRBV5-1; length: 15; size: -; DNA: TGCGCCAGCAGCTTGGTGACAGGGCCCAACTACGAGCAGTACTTC; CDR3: CASSLVTGPNYEQYF
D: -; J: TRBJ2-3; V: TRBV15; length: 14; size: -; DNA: TGTGCCACCACCCTGTGGGGCTGGGGGGATACGCAGTATTTT; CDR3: CATTLWGWGDTQYF
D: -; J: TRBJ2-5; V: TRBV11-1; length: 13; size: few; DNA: TGTGCCAGCAGCTTCGGGGTAACAGAGACCCAGTACTTC; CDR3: CASSFGVTETQYF
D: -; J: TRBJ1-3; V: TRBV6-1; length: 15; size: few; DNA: TGTGCCAGCAGCCTTCGAGCTAGGGGAGTAAACACCATATATTTT; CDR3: CASSLRARGVNTIYF
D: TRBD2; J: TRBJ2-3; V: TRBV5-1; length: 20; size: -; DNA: TGCGCCAGCAGCTTTTTAACAGTCCTCCGAGCGGGAGAAAACACAGATACGCAGTATTTT; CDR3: CASSFLTVLRAGENTDTQYF
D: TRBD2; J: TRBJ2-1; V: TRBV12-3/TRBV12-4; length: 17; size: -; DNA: TGTGCCAGCAACCCATGGACAGGGACTAGCGGCTCCAATGAGCAGTTCTTC; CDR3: CASNPWTGTSGSNEQFF
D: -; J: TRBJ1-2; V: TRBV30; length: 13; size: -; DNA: TGTGCCTGGAGTAGGGACCTCGACTATGGCTACACCTTC; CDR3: CAWSRDLDYGYTF
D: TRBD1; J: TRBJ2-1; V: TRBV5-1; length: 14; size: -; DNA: TGCGCCAGCAGCGGGGGACAGCACTACAATGAGCAGTTCTTC; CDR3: CASSGGQHYNEQFF
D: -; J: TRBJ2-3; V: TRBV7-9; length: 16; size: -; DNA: TGTGCCAGCAGCTTTGTGGTGCGGGATGGGACAGATACGCAGTATTTT; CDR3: CASSFVVRDGTDTQYF
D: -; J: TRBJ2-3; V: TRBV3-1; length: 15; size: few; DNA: TGTGCCAGCAGCCAAGTGTACAGGGCCGGGGATACGCAGTATTTT; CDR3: CASSQVYRAGDTQYF
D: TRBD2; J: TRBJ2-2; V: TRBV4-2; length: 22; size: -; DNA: TGTGCCAGCAGCCTCCCCACCCTAGGACTAGCGGGGATCTACTCTTACACCGGGGAGCTGTTTTTT; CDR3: CASSLPTLGLAGIYSYTGELFF
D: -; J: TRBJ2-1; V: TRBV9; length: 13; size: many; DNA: TGTGCCAGCAACATAGGGGATTACAATGAGCAGTTCTTC; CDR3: CASNIGDYNEQFF
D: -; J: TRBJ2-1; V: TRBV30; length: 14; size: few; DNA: TGTGCCTGGAGCCCAGTGAGCTCCTACAATGAGCAGTTCTTC; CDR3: CAWSPVSSYNEQFF
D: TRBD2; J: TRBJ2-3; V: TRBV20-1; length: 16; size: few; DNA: TGCAGTGCTACGGGGACTAGCGTGCCCTCTGCAGATACGCAGTATTTT; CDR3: CSATGTSVPSADTQYF
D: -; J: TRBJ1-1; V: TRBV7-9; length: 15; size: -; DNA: TGTGCCAGCAGCCCCCATGGGGGGTTGAACACTGAAGCTTTCTTT; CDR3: CASSPHGGLNTEAFF
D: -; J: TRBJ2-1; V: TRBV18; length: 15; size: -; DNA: TGTGCCAGCTCACCACCGCGGACAGCATGGGATGAGCAGTTCTTC; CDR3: CASSPPRTAWDEQFF
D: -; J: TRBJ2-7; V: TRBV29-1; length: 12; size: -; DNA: TGCAGCGTTATGTGGGGGTCCTACGAGCAGTACTTC; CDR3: CSVMWGSYEQYF
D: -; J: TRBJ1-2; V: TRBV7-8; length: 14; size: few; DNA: TGTGCCAGCAGCTTCGCTGCGGTTAACTATGGCTACACCTTC; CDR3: CASSFAAVNYGYTF
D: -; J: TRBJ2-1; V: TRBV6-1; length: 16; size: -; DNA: TGTGCCAGCAGTGAAGGAGATTCATGGGGTTACAATGAGCAGTTCTTC; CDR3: CASSEGDSWGYNEQFF
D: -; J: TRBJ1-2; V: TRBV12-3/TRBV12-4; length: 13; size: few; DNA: TGTGCCAGCAGTTTATTGGCAGGCTCTGGCTACACCTTC; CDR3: CASSLLAGSGYTF
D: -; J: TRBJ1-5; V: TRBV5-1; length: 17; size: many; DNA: TGCGCCAGCAGCTCTACTGGAGGGTCCAAATTGTCCCAGCCCCAGCATTTT; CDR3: CASSSTGGSKLSQPQHF
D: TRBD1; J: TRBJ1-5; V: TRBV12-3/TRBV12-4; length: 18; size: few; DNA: TGTGCCAGCAGTTCCTTCACCCCGGGACAGTCTTATTATCAGCCCCAGCATTTT; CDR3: CASSSFTPGQSYYQPQHF
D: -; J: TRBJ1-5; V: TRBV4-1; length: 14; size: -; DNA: TGCGCCAGCAGCCAAAGGGAGAGGGATCAGCCCCAGCATTTT; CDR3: CASSQRERDQPQHF
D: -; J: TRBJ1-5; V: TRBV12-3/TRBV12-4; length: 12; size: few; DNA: TGTGCCAGCAGTTTAGCGGTGCAGCCCCAGCATTTT; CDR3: CASSLAVQPQHF
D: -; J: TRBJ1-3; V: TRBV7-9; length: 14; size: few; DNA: TGTGCCAGCAGCGAACAGGGTTCCGGAAACACCATATATTTT; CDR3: CASSEQGSGNTIYF
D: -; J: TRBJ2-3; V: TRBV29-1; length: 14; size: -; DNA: TGCAGCGTTGGCAGCAGGGCCAGCACAGATACGCAGTATTTT; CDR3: CSVGSRASTDTQYF